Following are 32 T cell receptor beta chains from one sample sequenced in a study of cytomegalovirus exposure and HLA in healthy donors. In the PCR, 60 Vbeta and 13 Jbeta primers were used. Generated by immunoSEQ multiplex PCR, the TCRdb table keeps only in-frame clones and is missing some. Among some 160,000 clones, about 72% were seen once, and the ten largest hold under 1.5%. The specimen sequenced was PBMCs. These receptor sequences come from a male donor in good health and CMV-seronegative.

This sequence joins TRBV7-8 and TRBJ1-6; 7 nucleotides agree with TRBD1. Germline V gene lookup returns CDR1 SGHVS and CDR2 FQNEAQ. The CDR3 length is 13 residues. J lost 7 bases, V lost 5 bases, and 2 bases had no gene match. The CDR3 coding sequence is TGTGCCAGCAGCATGACAGGGAATTCACCCCTCCACTTT. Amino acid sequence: CASSMTGNSPLHF.

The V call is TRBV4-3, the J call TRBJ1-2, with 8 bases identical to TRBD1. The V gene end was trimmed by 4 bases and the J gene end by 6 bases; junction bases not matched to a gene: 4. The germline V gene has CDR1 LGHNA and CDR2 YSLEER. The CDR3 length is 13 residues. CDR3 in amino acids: CASSPGTGDGYTF. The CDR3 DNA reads TGCGCCAGCAGCCCAGGGACAGGAGATGGCTACACCTTC.

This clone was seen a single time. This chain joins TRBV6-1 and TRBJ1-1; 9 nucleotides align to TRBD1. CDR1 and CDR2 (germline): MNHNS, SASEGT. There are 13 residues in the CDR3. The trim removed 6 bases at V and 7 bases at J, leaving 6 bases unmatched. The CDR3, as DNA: TGTGCCAGCAGATCTACAGGGGGCCTTGAAGCTTTCTTT. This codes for CASRSTGGLEAFF.

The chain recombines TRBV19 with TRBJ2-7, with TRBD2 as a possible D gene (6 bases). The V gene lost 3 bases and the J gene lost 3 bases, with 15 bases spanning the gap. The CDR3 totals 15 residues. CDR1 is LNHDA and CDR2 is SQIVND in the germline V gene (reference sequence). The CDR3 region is CASSIGGTSNYEQYF. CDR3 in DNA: TGTGCCAGTAGTATTGGCGGGACTTCCAACTACGAGCAGTACTTC.

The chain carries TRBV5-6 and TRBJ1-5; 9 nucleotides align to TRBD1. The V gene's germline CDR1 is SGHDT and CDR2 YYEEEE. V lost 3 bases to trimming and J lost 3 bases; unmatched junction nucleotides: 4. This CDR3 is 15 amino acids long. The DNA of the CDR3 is TGTGCCAGCAGCTGGGGACAGGGTCCCAATCAGCCCCAGCATTTT. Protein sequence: CASSWGQGPNQPQHF.

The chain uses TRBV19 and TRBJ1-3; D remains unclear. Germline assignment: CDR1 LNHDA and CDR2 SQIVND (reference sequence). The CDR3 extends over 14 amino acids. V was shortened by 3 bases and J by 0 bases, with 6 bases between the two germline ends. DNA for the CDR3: TGTGCCAGTAGTATCCACAGCTCTGGAAACACCATATATTTT. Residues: CASSIHSSGNTIYF.

CDR3 nucleotide sequence: TGTGCCATCGGGGGACTAGCGGGAGGACTCAATGAGCAGTTCTTC. Its protein product is CAIGGLAGGLNEQFF. The gene calls are TRBV10-3 and TRBJ2-1; 15 bases are a match to TRBD2. Germline values: CDR1 ENHRY, CDR2 SYGVKD. V was pared by 8 bases and J by 6 bases, with 5 bases of the junction left unmatched. The CDR3 runs 15 residues.

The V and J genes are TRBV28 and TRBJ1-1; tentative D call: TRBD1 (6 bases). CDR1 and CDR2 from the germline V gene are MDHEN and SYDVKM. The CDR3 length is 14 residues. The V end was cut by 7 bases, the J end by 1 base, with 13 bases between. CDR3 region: CASKQGWRNTEAFF. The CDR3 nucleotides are TGTGCCAGCAAACAGGGATGGAGGAACACTGAAGCTTTCTTT.

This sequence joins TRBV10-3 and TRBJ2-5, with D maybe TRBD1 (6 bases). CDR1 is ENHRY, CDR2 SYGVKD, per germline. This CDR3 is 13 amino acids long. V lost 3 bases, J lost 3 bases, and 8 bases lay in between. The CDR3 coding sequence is TGTGCCATCAGTGAAAGACAGGAAGAGACCCAGTACTTC. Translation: CAISERQEETQYF.

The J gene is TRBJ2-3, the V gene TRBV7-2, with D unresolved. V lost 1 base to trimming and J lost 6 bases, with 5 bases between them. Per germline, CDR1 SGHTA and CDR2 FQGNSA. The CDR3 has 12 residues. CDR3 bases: TGTGCCAGCAGCTTAGACTGGGATACGCAGTATTTT. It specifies CASSLDWDTQYF.

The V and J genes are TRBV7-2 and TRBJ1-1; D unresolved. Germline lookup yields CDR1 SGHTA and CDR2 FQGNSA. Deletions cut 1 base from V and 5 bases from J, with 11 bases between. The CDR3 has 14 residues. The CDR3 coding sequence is TGTGCCAGCAGCTTAGGGGGAGTTGGGACTGAAGCTTTCTTT. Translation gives CASSLGGVGTEAFF.

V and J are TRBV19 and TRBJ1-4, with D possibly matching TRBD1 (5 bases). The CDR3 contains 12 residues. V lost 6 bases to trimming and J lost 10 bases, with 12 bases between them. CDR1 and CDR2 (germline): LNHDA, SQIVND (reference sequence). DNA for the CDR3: TGTGCCAGTAGGGGCGGGGGTGGAAAACTGTTTTTT. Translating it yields CASRGGGGKLFF.

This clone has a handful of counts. The CDR3 nucleotides are TGTGCCAGCAGCCTACAGGGGGCTACTAATGAAAAACTGTTTTTT. This codes for CASSLQGATNEKLFF. J is TRBJ1-4 and V is TRBV9; 9 bases agree with TRBD1. With V trimmed by 4 bases and J by 2 bases, 3 bases remained unmatched. The CDR3 spans 15 residues. CDR1 and CDR2 from the germline V gene are SGDLS and YYNGEE.

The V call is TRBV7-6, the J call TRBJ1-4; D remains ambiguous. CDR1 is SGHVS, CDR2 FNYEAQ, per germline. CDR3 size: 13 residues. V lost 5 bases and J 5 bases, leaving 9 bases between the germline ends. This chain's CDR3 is CASSPYNNEKLFF. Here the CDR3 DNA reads TGTGCCAGCAGCCCGTACAACAATGAAAAACTGTTTTTT.

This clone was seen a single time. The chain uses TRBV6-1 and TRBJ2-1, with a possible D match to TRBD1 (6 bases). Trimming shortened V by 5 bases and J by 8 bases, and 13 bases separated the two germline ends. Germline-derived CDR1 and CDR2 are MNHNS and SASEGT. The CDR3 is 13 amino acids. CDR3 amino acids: CASSKTGIHEQFF. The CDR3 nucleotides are TGTGCCAGCAGTAAAACAGGGATCCATGAGCAGTTCTTC.

CDR3 nucleotide sequence: TGTGCCAGCAGCCCCAGCCACAGGATCAATCAGCCCCAGCATTTT. This translates into CASSPSHRINQPQHF. This chain joins TRBV7-2 and TRBJ1-5, with D perhaps TRBD1 (5 bases). CDR1 is SGHTA, CDR2 FQGNSA, per germline. This CDR3 spans 15 amino acids. Trimming left V 5 bases short and J 3 bases short, with 14 bases between.

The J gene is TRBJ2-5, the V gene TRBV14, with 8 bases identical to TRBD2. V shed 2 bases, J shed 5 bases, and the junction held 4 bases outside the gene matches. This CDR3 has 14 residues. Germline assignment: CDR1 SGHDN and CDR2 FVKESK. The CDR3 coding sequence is TGTGCCAGCAGCCAATTTGCTAGCGGGGAGACCCAGTACTTC. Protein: CASSQFASGETQYF.

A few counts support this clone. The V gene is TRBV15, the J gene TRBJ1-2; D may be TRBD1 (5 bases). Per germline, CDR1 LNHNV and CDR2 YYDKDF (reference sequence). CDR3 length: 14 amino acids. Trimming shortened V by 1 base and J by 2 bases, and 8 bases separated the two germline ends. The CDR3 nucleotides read TGTGCCACCAGCAGAGGACAGCTAAACTATGGCTACACCTTC. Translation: CATSRGQLNYGYTF.

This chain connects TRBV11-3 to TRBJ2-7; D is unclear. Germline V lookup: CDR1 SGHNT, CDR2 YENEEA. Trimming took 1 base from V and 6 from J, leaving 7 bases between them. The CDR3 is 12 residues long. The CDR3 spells CASSLVAGEQYF. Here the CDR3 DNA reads TGTGCCAGCAGCTTAGTGGCTGGCGAGCAGTACTTC. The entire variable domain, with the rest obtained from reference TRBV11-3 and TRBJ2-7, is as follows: EAGVVQSPRYKIIEKKQPVAFWCNPISGHNTLYWYLQNLGQGPELLIRYENEEAVDDSQLPKDRFSAERLKGVDSTLKIQPAELGDSAVYLCASSLVAGEQYFGPGTRLTVT.

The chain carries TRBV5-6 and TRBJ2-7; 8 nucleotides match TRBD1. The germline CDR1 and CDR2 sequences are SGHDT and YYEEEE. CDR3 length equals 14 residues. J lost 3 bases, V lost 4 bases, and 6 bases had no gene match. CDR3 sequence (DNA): TGTGCCAGCAGCCCGACAGGGGACGACTACGAGCAGTACTTC. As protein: CASSPTGDDYEQYF.

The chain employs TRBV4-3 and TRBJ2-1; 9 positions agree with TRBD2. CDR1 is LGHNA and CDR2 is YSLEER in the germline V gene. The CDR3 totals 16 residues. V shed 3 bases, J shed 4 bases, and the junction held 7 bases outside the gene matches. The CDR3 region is CASSQTTSGFYNEQFF. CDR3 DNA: TGCGCCAGCAGCCAGACGACTAGCGGTTTTTACAATGAGCAGTTCTTC.

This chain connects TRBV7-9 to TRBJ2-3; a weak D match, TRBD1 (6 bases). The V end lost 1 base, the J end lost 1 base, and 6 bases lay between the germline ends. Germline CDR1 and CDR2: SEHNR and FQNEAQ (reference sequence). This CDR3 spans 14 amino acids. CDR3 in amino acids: CASSLGQGTDTQYF. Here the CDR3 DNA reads TGTGCCAGCAGCTTAGGACAGGGCACAGATACGCAGTATTTT.

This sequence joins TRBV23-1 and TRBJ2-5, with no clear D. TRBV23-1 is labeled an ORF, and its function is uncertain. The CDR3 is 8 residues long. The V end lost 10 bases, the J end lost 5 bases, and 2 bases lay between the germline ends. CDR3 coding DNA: TGCGCCACTGAGACCCAGTACTTC. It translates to CATETQYF.

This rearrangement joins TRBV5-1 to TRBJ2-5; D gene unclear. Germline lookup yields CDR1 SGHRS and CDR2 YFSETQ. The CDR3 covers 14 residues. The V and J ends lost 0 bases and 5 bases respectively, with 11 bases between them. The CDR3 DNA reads TGCGCCAGCAGCTTGGACGGGTCACGGGAGACCCAGTACTTC. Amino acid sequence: CASSLDGSRETQYF.

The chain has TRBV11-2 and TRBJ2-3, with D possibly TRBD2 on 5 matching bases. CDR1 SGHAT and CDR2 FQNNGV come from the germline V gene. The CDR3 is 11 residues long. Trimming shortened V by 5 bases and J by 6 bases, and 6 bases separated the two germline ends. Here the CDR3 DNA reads TGTGCCAGCAGCGACTACGATACGCAGTATTTT. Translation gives CASSDYDTQYF.

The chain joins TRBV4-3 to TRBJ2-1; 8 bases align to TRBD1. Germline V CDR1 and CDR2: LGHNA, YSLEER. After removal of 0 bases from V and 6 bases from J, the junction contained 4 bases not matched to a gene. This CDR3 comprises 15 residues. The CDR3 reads CASSQDRGQANEQFF. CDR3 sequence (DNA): TGCGCCAGCAGCCAAGATAGGGGACAGGCCAATGAGCAGTTCTTC.

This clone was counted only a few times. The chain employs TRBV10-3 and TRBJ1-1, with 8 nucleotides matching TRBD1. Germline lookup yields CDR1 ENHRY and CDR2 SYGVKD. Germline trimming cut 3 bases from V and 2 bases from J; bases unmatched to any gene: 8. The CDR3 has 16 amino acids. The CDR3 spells CAISEGQGALNTEAFF. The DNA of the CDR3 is TGTGCCATCAGTGAAGGGCAGGGGGCTTTAAACACTGAAGCTTTCTTT.

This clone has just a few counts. As DNA, the CDR3 is TGTGCCAGCAGCAACACAGGGGGGGCGGCTGAAGCTTTCTTT. It translates to CASSNTGGAAEAFF. The rearrangement links TRBV7-2 to TRBJ1-1; 8 bases map to TRBD1. From germline, CDR1 is SGHTA and CDR2 FQGNSA. V gave up 5 bases and J gave up 6 bases; unmatched junction bases: 8. The CDR3 consists of 14 residues.

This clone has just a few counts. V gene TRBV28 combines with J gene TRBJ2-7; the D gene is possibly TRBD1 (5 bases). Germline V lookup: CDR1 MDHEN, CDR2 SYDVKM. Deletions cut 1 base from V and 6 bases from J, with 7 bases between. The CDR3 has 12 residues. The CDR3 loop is CASSLSGPEQYF. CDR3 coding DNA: TGTGCCAGCAGTTTATCAGGGCCCGAGCAGTACTTC. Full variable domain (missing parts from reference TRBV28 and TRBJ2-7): DVKVTQSSRYLVKRTGEKVFLECVQDMDHENMFWYRQDPGLGLRLIYFSYDVKMKEKGDIPEGYSVSREKKERFSLILESASTNQTSMYLCASSLSGPEQYFGPGTRLTVT.

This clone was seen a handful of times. The CDR3 region is CASSKVLAGGKNIQYF. In nucleotides, the CDR3 is TGTGCCAGCAGCAAAGTGCTAGCGGGAGGTAAAAACATTCAGTACTTC. The rearrangement links TRBV21-1 to TRBJ2-4; the D segment call TRBD2 is taken from the table without a DNA check. TRBV21-1 counts as a pseudogene. The CDR3 is made up of 16 amino acids.

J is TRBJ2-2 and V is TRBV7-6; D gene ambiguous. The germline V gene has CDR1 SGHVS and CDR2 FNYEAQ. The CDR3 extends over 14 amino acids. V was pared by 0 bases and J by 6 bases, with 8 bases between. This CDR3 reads CASSLAPIAGELFF. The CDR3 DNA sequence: TGTGCCAGCAGCTTAGCCCCTATAGCCGGGGAGCTGTTTTTT. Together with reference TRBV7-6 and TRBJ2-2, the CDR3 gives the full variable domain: GAGVSQSPRYKVTKRGQDVALRCDPISGHVSLYWYRQALGQGPEFLTYFNYEAQQDKSGLPNDRFSAERPEGSISTLTIQRTEQRDSAMYRCASSLAPIAGELFFGEGSRLTVL.

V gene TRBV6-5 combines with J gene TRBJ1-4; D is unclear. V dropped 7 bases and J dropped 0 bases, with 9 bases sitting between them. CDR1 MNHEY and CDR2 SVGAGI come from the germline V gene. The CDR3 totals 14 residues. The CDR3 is CASTRRATNEKLFF. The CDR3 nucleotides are TGTGCCAGCACCCGGAGAGCAACTAATGAAAAACTGTTTTTT.